This T cell receptor (beta chain) was found in a study of blood T cell repertoires in COVID-19. About the research overall: The origin of the acute and convalescent COVID-19 samples was the United States, Italy and Spain. T cells, B-cell-depleted T cells, or PBMCs provided the cDNA or gDNA that served as material.

In the authors' methods: Amplification of reference gene primers was used by the study to estimate nucleated cell counts. Clones were read by immunoSEQ multiplex PCR, and TCRdb kept only the in-frame ones, dropping some. That table is the source of V, J and clone size, and D and trimming were worked out from the DNA. The sample shows tens of thousands of clones, roughly 80% of them seen only once. The receptor comes from a human donor in a cohort sampled during active COVID-19. The sample consisted of peripheral blood.

The DNA for the CDR3 is TGTGCCAGCAGCCCCCAGAGGAGGGCTAGCGGGGGGAACACCGGGGAGCTGTTTTTT. The encoded protein is CASSPQRRASGGNTGELFF. This chain uses TRBV7-8 with TRBJ2-2; 10 bases fit TRBD2. After removal of 5 bases from V and 1 base from J, the junction contained 13 bases not matched to a gene. The germline V gene encodes CDR1 SGHVS and CDR2 FQNEAQ. The CDR3 runs 19 residues.